Here is one TCR beta chain with its context. Antigen unknown. The sample holds other DNA sequences that translate to the same CDR3. Generated by immunoSEQ multiplex PCR, the TCRdb table keeps only in-frame clones and is missing some. The table shows about 2 million clones, with about 95% occurring only once. The data stem from a study of shared clonotypes between healthy human individuals. Study background: CD4 naive and CD4 memory each took three plates per donor, while CD8 naive took two and CD8 memory one.

Study-level points and caveats: An expected dependence of interdonor clonotype sharing on sequencing depth was noted. Naive subsets, compared against memory subsets, generally had larger estimated richness values. Non-shared clonotypes had lower generation probabilities than clonotypes shared by all four sorted-subset donors.

Naive CD8 cells, CD45RO-negative and positively selected for CCR7, excluded terminally differentiated effector memory CD45RA+ cells. Germline loops: CDR1 GTSNPN, CDR2 SVGIG (reference sequence). With 3 bases clipped from V and 0 bases from J, the junction kept 4 bases outside the gene matches. CDR3 size: 14 residues. The sample consisted of naive CD8+ T cells sorted from blood. The receptor was isolated from a man between 18 and 29 years old in good health. The chain couples TRBV30 to TRBJ2-7; 8 bases fit TRBD1. The CDR3 nucleotides read TGTGCCTGGAGAGGGACAGGTAGCTCCTACGAGCAGTACTTC. Protein: CAWRGTGSSYEQYF. The full variable domain, its missing parts supplied by reference TRBV30 and TRBJ2-7, is SQTIHQWPATLVQPVGSPLSLECTVEGTSNPNLYWYRQAAGRGLQLLFYSVGIGQISSEVPQNLSASRPQDRQFILSSKKLLLSDSGFYLCAWRGTGSSYEQYFGPGTRLTVT.